These 2 T cell receptor beta chains came from one sample sequenced in a study of graft-versus-host responses after intestinal transplantation. Data came from immunoSEQ multiplex PCR; TCRdb stores just in-frame clones and leaves some out. The sample gives 100,000 or so clones, about 94% of which show up once; roughly 0.15% is in the top ten. For these TCRs, the target antigens are not known. The starting material was unstimulated CD4+ T cells sorted from spleen or lymph node cells, obtained before intestinal transplant. The receptors come from a human donor who received an intestinal transplant.

The J gene is TRBJ2-4, the V gene TRBV5-1; 11 positions match TRBD2. Trimming took 0 bases from V and 8 from J; bases not matched to a gene: 7. The germline gives CDR1 SGHRS, CDR2 YFSETQ. The CDR3 extends over 16 amino acids. The CDR3 spells CASSLGSGGAWDIQYF. In DNA form, the CDR3 reads TGCGCCAGCAGCTTGGGTAGCGGGGGGGCCTGGGACATTCAGTACTTC.

The chain employs TRBV7-6 and TRBJ2-2; 8 nucleotides agree with TRBD1. The V and J ends lost 5 bases and 7 bases, in that order; junction bases with no gene match: 15. The germline V gene has CDR1 SGHVS and CDR2 FNYEAQ. CDR3 length equals 17 residues. CDR3 protein: CASSLMSGQGAVGELFF. In nucleotides, the CDR3 is TGTGCCAGCAGCCTAATGTCTGGGCAGGGGGCAGTCGGGGAGCTGTTTTTT.